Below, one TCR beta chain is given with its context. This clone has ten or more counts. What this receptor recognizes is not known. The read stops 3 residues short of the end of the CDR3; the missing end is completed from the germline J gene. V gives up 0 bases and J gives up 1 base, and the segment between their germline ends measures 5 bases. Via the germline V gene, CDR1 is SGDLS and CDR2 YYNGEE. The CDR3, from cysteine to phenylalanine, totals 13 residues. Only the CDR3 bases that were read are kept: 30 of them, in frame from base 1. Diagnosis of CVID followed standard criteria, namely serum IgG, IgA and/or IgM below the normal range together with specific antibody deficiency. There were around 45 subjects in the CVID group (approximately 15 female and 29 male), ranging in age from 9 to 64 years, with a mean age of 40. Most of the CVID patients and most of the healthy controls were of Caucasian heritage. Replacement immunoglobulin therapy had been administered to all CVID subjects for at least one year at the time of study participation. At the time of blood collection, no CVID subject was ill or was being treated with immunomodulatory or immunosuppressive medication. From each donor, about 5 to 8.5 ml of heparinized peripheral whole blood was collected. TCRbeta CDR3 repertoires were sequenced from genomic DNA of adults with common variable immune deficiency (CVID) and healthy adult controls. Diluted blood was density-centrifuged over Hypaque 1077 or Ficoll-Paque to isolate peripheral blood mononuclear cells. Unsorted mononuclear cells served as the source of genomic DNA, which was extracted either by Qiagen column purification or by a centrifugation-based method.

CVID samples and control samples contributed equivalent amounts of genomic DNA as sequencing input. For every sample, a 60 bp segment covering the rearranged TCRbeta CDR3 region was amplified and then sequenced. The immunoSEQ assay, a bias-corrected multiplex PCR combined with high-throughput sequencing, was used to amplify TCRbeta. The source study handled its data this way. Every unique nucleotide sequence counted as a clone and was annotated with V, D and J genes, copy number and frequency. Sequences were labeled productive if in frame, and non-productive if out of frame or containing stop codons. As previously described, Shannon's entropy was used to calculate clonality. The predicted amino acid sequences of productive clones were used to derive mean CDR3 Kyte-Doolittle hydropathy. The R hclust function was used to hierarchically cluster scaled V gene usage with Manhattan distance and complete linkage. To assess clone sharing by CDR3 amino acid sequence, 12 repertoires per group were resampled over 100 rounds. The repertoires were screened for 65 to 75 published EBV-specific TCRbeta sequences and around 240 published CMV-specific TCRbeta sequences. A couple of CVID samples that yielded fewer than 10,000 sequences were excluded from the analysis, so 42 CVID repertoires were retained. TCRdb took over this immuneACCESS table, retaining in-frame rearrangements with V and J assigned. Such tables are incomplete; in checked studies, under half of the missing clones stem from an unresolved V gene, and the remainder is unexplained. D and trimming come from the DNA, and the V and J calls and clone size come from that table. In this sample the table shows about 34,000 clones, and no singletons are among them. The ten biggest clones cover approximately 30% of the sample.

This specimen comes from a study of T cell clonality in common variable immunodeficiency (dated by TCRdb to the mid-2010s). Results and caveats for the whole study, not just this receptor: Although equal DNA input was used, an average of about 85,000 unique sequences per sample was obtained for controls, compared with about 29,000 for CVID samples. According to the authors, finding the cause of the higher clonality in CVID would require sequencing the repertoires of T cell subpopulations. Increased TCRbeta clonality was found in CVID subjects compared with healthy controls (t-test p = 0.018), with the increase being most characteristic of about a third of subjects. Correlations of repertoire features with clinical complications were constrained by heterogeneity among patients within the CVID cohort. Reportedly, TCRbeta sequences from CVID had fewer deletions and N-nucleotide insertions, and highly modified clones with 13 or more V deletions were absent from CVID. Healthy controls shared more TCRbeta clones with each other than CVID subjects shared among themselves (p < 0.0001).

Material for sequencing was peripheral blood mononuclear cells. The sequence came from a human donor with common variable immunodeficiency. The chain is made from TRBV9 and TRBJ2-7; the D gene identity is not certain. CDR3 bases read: TGTGCCAGCAGCGTAGGACAATCCTACGAG. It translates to CASSVGQSYE. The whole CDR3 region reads CASSVGQSYEQYF.